The present entry profiles one T cell receptor (beta chain) with its context. The sample comes from a study of OX40 agonist ivuxolimab in advanced cancers. Background on the study: Of the participants, under 50% had some prior anti-PD-1, anti-PD-L1 or anti-CTLA-4 therapy, which was allowed.

If patients had autoimmune disease history or systemic immunosuppression, they were excluded. Data came from immunoSEQ multiplex PCR; TCRdb stores just in-frame clones and leaves some out. The profile shows 15,000 to 20,000 clones, about three quarters of them singletons. The receptor comes from an adult with an advanced solid tumor such as melanoma, head and neck, liver or kidney cancer. This sample comprised CD4+ or CD8+ T cells sorted from blood, obtained in a trial of the OX40 agonist ivuxolimab.

The CDR3, as DNA: TGTGCCAGTAGTACGGGACAGGGGGCCTACGAGCAGTACTTC. It encodes CASSTGQGAYEQYF. The chain recombines TRBV19 with TRBJ2-7, with 11 nucleotides matching TRBD1. The CDR3 totals 14 residues. V dropped 4 bases and J dropped 2; count of bases not matched to a gene: 1. Germline-derived CDR1 and CDR2 are LNHDA and SQIVND (reference sequence).